What follows are 25 T cell receptor beta chains derived from one specimen sequenced in a study of tumor and adjacent non-tumor tissue in lung cancer. This sample's RNA came from whole unsorted tissue. A modified ARM-PCR protocol with three rounds of nested PCR amplified TCRbeta. TCRdb re-called the multiplex PCR reads through MiXCR, storing one row per CDR3 protein. The top ten hold 20% to 25% of the sample, which has 120,000 or so distinct CDR3 sequences, approximately 84% seen once. Sequenced sample: lung tumor tissue. The receptors were gathered from a man in his 70s with non-small cell lung cancer.

A word on this clonotype: Likely a read error: the CDR3 ends without its conserved phenylalanine or tryptophan. The gene calls are TRBV20-1 and TRBJ2-7; 13 bases agree with TRBD2. Germline V CDR1 and CDR2: DFQATT, SNEGSKA (reference sequence). V lost 4 bases, J lost 4 bases, and 10 bases stayed unmatched. This CDR3 is built from 16 residues. DNA for the CDR3: TGCAGTGCTATATCCGGGACTAGCGGGGACCCGTACGAGCAGTACTCC. Protein: CSAISGTSGDPYEQYS.

As regards this clonotype: Without the conserved terminal phenylalanine or tryptophan, this CDR3 likely stems from a read error. The V and J genes are TRBV5-1 and TRBJ2-2; D gene unclear. Germline CDR1 reads SGHRS; CDR2 reads YFSETQ. Between the trimmed V and J ends, which lost 0 bases and 9 bases, there was a span of 6 bases. The CDR3 length is 12 residues. In nucleotides, the CDR3 is TGCGCCAGCAGCTTGGAGGCCCGGGAGCTGTTTTAT. As protein: CASSLEARELFY.

This clonotype has only a few counts. V gene TRBV19 combines with J gene TRBJ2-2; D remains unclear. Between the trimmed V and J ends, which lost 5 bases and 3 bases, there was a span of 13 bases. Per the germline V gene, CDR1 is LNHDA and CDR2 is SQIVND (reference sequence). This CDR3 comprises 15 residues. For the CDR3, the DNA is TGTGCCAGTAGTCGCCCCGGGCCTTACACCGGGGAGCTGTTTTTT. Translated: CASSRPGPYTGELFF.

Comments on this clonotype: The conserved final phenylalanine or tryptophan is absent from the CDR3, which likely points to a read error. DNA for the CDR3: TGTGCCAGCAGTTTATATCCTCTAGCCAAAAACATCCAGTACTTA. Protein sequence: CASSLYPLAKNIQYL. The J gene is TRBJ2-4, the V gene TRBV28; a possible D gene is TRBD2 (5 bases). Germline loops: CDR1 MDHEN, CDR2 SYDVKM. The length of the CDR3 is 15 residues.

On this clonotype: Just one base apart from a much larger clone, this may be a read error. This chain uses TRBV20-1 with TRBJ1-4; D remains ambiguous. The germline CDR1 and CDR2 sequences are DFQATT and SNEGSKA (reference sequence). V lost 3 bases, J lost 7 bases, and 9 bases lay in between. The CDR3 extends over 12 amino acids. The CDR3: CSASHGSEKLFF. The CDR3 nucleotides read TGCAGTGCTAGCCATGGAAGTGAAAAACTGTTTTTT.

A note on this clonotype: Its ends do not fully match the called genes, so a read error is possible. The chain links TRBV11-2 to TRBJ2-3, with D perhaps assigned TRBD1 or TRBD2 (5 bases each). The CDR3 loop spans 14 amino acids. CDR1 and CDR2 (germline): SGHAT, FQNNGV. DNA for the CDR3: TGCGCCAGCGGCTCACAGGAGTTCTCAGATACGCAGTATTTT. This codes for CASGSQEFSDTQYF. The full variable domain, with the rest looked up from reference TRBV11-2 and TRBJ2-3, is EAGVAQSPRYKIIEKRQSVAFWCNPISGHATLYWYQQILGQGPKLLIQFQNNGVVDDSQLPKDRFSAERLKGVDSTLKIQPAKLEDSAVYLCASGSQEFSDTQYFGPGTRLTVL.

A note on this clonotype: The germline gene is not matched at one end of the junction; a read error may be the cause. The rearrangement links TRBV6-5 to TRBJ1-1, with D tentatively TRBD1 (5 bases). Germline CDR1 is MNHEY and CDR2 is SVGAGI. The CDR3 runs 14 residues. CDR3 DNA sequence: TGTGCCAGCAATACAGGAGACTTGGGCACTGGAGCTTTCTTT. Translation gives CASNTGDLGTGAFF.

As for this clonotype: At one of its ends the junction is not consistent with the germline gene, which may arise from a read error. The V gene is TRBV20-1, the J gene TRBJ2-5; perhaps D is TRBD1 or TRBD2 (6 bases each). Germline lookup yields CDR1 DFQATT and CDR2 SNEGSKA (reference sequence). This CDR3 has 14 amino acids. CDR3 in DNA: TGCAGTGCTTTTACTAGTGAGGGGGGAGAGACCCAGTATTTC. It specifies CSAFTSEGGETQYF.

For this clonotype: The junction departs from the called germline gene at one end, perhaps through a read error. The gene calls are TRBV6-6 and TRBJ2-7, with TRBD1 as a possible D gene (6 bases). CDR1 MNHNY and CDR2 SVGAGI come from the germline V gene (reference sequence). The CDR3 extends over 14 amino acids. CDR3 amino acids: CSSSYAENRDEVYF. In DNA form, the CDR3 reads TGTTCCAGCAGTTACGCGGAAAACAGGGACGAGGTGTACTTC.

Details on this clonotype: At one boundary the junction diverges from the germline segment, which might be a read error. V and J are TRBV6-5 and TRBJ2-1; D call uncertain. The CDR3 is 16 amino acids. The V gene's germline CDR1 is MNHEY and CDR2 SVGAGI. The CDR3 coding sequence is TGTACCAGCAGCTCTCCCGGGTCATGCTCCTACAATGAGCAGTTCTTC. It yields the protein CTSSSPGSCSYNEQFF.

J is TRBJ1-2 and V is TRBV20-1; D not resolved. The CDR3 runs 10 residues. Germline CDR1 reads DFQATT; CDR2 reads SNEGSKA (reference sequence). Written as DNA, the CDR3 is TGCCCTGCTAAAGGAGGTGTCTACACCTTC. Translated: CPAKGGVYTF.

Worth noting for this clonotype: This may come from a read error, since a much larger clone is one base off. No conserved phenylalanine or tryptophan ends this CDR3, so it is likely a read error. The chain couples TRBV20-1 to TRBJ1-1; 8 nucleotides align to TRBD1. The junction had 8 bases not matched to a gene; V was cut back by 5 bases and J by 3 bases. The CDR3 contains 14 residues. CDR1 is DFQATT and CDR2 is SNEGSKA in the germline V gene (reference sequence). CDR3 sequence (DNA): TGCAGTGCTGGGGGCAGGGGGCAGGACACTGAAGCTTTCATT. It is translated as CSAGGRGQDTEAFI.

Turning to this clonotype: The CDR3 does not end in the conserved phenylalanine or tryptophan, so this is likely a read error. This chain's CDR3 is CSALGSSRTSSYNEQFL. The CDR3 nucleotides read TGCAGCGCCCTTGGGTCGAGCAGGACCAGCTCCTACAATGAGCAGTTCCTC. The chain links TRBV29-1 to TRBJ2-1; no firm D call. V was shortened by 7 bases and J by 0 bases, with 22 bases between the two germline ends. CDR3 size: 17 residues. Germline CDR1 and CDR2: SQVTM and ANQGSEA.

Points on this clonotype: One junction end does not reproduce the germline sequence, and a read error may be involved. The V and J genes are TRBV6-2 or TRBV6-3 and TRBJ2-4; 10 bases line up with TRBD1. CDR3 length equals 16 residues. CDR1 and CDR2 (germline): MNHEY, SVGEGT. CDR3 DNA sequence: TGTGCCAACTCATCAACAACCGGGACAGGGGTTTACATTCAATACTTC. The encoded protein is CANSSTTGTGVYIQYF.

J is TRBJ2-7 and V is TRBV6-6; 8 bases match TRBD1. CDR3 length: 14 amino acids. With V trimmed by 1 base and J by 4 bases, 3 bases remained unmatched. Germline CDR1 and CDR2: MNHNY and SVGAGI (reference sequence). CDR3 coding DNA: TGTGCCAGCAGTTACTTGGACAGGGTATACGAGCAGTACTTC. The encoded protein is CASSYLDRVYEQYF.

Points on this clonotype: Its ends do not fully match the called genes, so a read error is possible. The chain couples TRBV4-1 to TRBJ2-5; D ambiguous. The CDR3 totals 15 residues. The V gene's germline CDR1 is MGHRA and CDR2 YSYEKL. The CDR3 loop is CASSQRYQSQETQYF. DNA for the CDR3: TGCGCCAGTAGCCAACGGTACCAGAGCCAAGAGACCCAGTACTTC.

This chain connects TRBV12-3 or TRBV12-4 to TRBJ2-5; possibly TRBD1 for D (6 bases). The CDR3 consists of 13 residues. V was cut by 3 bases and J by 2 bases, with 7 bases left in between. The CDR3 sequence: CASSLDRQETQYF. The CDR3 nucleotides are TGTGCCAGCAGTTTGGACAGACAAGAGACCCAGTACTTC.

On this clonotype itself: One end of the junction fails to match germline, which may point to a read error. V is TRBV28 and J is TRBJ2-2; 7 bases are a match to TRBD1. CDR3 length: 15 residues. Per the germline V gene, CDR1 is MDHEN and CDR2 is SYDVKM. In nucleotides, the CDR3 is TGTGCCAGCAGTATATTACAGACCTACACAGGGGAGCTGTATTTT. Protein: CASSILQTYTGELYF.

This chain connects TRBV12-3 or TRBV12-4 to TRBJ2-3; weak D call: TRBD1 (6 bases). Trimming pared 5 bases from V and 2 bases from J, leaving 14 bases between. CDR3 size: 15 residues. The CDR3 sequence is CASSIARGNTDTQYF. The CDR3 DNA is TGTGCCAGCAGTATTGCCAGGGGTAACACAGATACGCAGTATTTT.

With respect to this clonotype: Likely a read error: the CDR3 ends without its conserved phenylalanine or tryptophan. The chain has TRBV11-1 and TRBJ1-2; unclear D gene. The CDR3 consists of 12 residues. The V end lost 10 bases, the J end lost 5 bases, and 14 bases lay between the germline ends. CDR1 SGHAT and CDR2 FQDESV come from the germline V gene (reference sequence). The CDR3 sequence is CANGLYRYGYTS. As DNA, the CDR3 is TGTGCCAACGGCTTATACAGATATGGCTACACCTCC.

A word on this clonotype: A read error may produce the germline difference seen at one junction end. J is TRBJ2-3 and V is TRBV10-1; possibly TRBD1 for D (5 bases). Germline CDR1 WNHNN, CDR2 SYGVQD (reference sequence). The length of the CDR3 is 15 residues. This CDR3 reads CANSELKQAADTEYF. CDR3 DNA sequence: TGCGCCAACAGTGAGTTGAAACAGGCCGCAGATACGGAGTATTTT.

Turning to this clonotype: No conserved phenylalanine or tryptophan ends this CDR3, so it is likely a read error. The chain has TRBV29-1 and TRBJ2-7; 7 bases agree with TRBD1. CDR1 and CDR2 (germline): SQVTM, ANQGSEA. The CDR3 loop spans 12 amino acids. Here the CDR3 reads CNAIQGTCEQYL. As DNA, the CDR3 is TGCAACGCAATACAGGGGACCTGCGAGCAGTACTTA.

As concerns this clonotype: A single base separates this from a much larger clone, so it may be a read error. V gene TRBV28 combines with J gene TRBJ2-7; possible D gene TRBD2, 6 bases. V lost 7 bases and J 3 bases, leaving 10 bases between the germline ends. The germline V gene has CDR1 MDHEN and CDR2 SYDVKM. The length of the CDR3 is 12 residues. The chain's CDR3 is CASIPGGYEQYF. CDR3 coding DNA: TGTGCCAGCATTCCCGGGGGCTACGAGCAGTACTTC.

Regarding this clonotype: An end of the junction differs from the germline gene, which may be a read error. The chain uses TRBV11-3 and TRBJ2-3; D gene ambiguous. CDR1 is SGHNT, CDR2 YENEEA, per germline. CDR3 length: 14 residues. CDR3 sequence reads: CACSFGVHRDTQYF. Here the CDR3 DNA reads TGTGCCTGCAGCTTCGGTGTACACAGAGATACGCAGTATTTT.

This clonotype was observed once. Its ends do not fully match the called genes, so a read error is possible. The V and J genes are TRBV4-3 and TRBJ1-2; D is possibly TRBD1 (5 bases). Germline assignment: CDR1 LGHNA and CDR2 YSLEER. The CDR3 has 13 residues. CDR3 nucleotides: TGCGCCAGCACCCAAGAGACAGTGCATGGCTACACCTTC. Its protein product is CASTQETVHGYTF.